A selection of T cell receptor beta chains follows, all from one sample in a study of T cells expressing NK-cell markers. Reanalyzing the 5' RACE reads, TCRdb keeps one entry per CDR3 protein, without DNA. This sample carries about 150,000 distinct CDR3 sequences, with 37% going to the ten biggest clones. Sequenced sample: blood T cells: a sorted CD56 or NKG2C T cell subset, CD4+ or CD8+ T cells, or bulk PBMC T cells (not recorded which). The source of these receptors is a woman between 50 and 59 years old in good health. Each CDR3 is given with its conserved first and last residue.

J gene: TRBJ1-5; CDR3 length: 15; V gene: TRBV27; CDR3 protein: CASSSIQGRNQPQHF
J gene: TRBJ2-7; CDR3 length: 15; V gene: TRBV12-3/TRBV12-4; CDR3 protein: CASSSPEGDPREQYF
J gene: TRBJ2-7; CDR3 length: 15; V gene: TRBV4-1; CDR3 protein: CASSLTGQGTYEQYF
J gene: TRBJ2-1; CDR3 length: 17; V gene: TRBV5-1; CDR3 protein: CASSPLGTSGSYNEQFF
J gene: TRBJ2-7; CDR3 length: 14; V gene: TRBV9; CDR3 protein: CASSVMVVTVYLYF
J gene: TRBJ2-3; CDR3 length: 17; V gene: TRBV12-3/TRBV12-4; CDR3 protein: CASSFWTSGRLSDTQYF
J gene: TRBJ2-5; CDR3 length: 14; V gene: TRBV5-1; CDR3 protein: CASSSGLDQETQYF
J gene: TRBJ2-7; CDR3 length: 15; V gene: TRBV4-2; CDR3 protein: CASSQHGSSGSEQYF
J gene: TRBJ2-1; CDR3 length: 16; V gene: TRBV20-1; CDR3 protein: CSAVGRQAGGNYEQFF
J gene: TRBJ2-1; CDR3 length: 14; V gene: TRBV30; CDR3 protein: CAGSAVSSYNEQFF
J gene: TRBJ2-2; CDR3 length: 15; V gene: TRBV6-1; CDR3 protein: CASLRTGGSTGELFF
J gene: TRBJ2-5; CDR3 length: 15; V gene: TRBV4-1; CDR3 protein: CASSQVGRAHEAQYF
J gene: TRBJ1-1; CDR3 length: 13; V gene: TRBV20-1; CDR3 protein: CSANDRGETEAFF
J gene: TRBJ2-5; CDR3 length: 16; V gene: TRBV29-1; CDR3 protein: CSVLRSDTSPQETQYF
J gene: TRBJ1-1; CDR3 length: 11; V gene: TRBV25-1; CDR3 protein: CASILGTEAFF
J gene: TRBJ2-7; CDR3 length: 13; V gene: TRBV12-3/TRBV12-4; CDR3 protein: CASTYDTDYEQYF
J gene: TRBJ1-4; CDR3 length: 11; V gene: TRBV2; CDR3 protein: CAHLIRGELFF
J gene: TRBJ2-3; CDR3 length: 18; V gene: TRBV5-6; CDR3 protein: CASSSWGTIAGSTDTQYF
J gene: TRBJ2-1; CDR3 length: 14; V gene: TRBV10-2; CDR3 protein: CASSETSRNNEQFF
J gene: TRBJ2-7; CDR3 length: 14; V gene: TRBV4-1; CDR3 protein: CASSHGQGAGEQYF
J gene: TRBJ2-5; CDR3 length: 15; V gene: TRBV12-3/TRBV12-4; CDR3 protein: CASSPYVREQETQYF
J gene: TRBJ2-2; CDR3 length: 15; V gene: TRBV15; CDR3 protein: CATSRDSTRTGELFF
J gene: TRBJ2-1; CDR3 length: 15; V gene: TRBV2; CDR3 protein: CASRALADADNEQFF
J gene: TRBJ2-3; CDR3 length: 13; V gene: TRBV7-9; CDR3 protein: CASSRGDEDTQYF
J gene: TRBJ2-1; CDR3 length: 13; V gene: TRBV10-3; CDR3 protein: CATPGLARGEQFF